This TCR beta chain is from a study of cytomegalovirus exposure and HLA in healthy donors. For this clone: The antigen is not known.

The CDR3 totals 15 residues. Trimming cost V 6 bases and J 7 bases, with 19 bases left between them. The germline V gene encodes CDR1 MNHEY and CDR2 SVGAGI. The PCR made use of 60 Vbeta and 13 Jbeta primers. Assay used: immunoSEQ multiplex PCR; TCRdb lists only in-frame clones, some missing. Of roughly 87,000 clones detected, under 80% appear once; the ten largest clones hold more than 3.5%. Study findings and constraints: Whilst most TCR sequences proved rare, a subset of public TCRs occurred across many donors.

The chain has TRBV6-5 and TRBJ2-1, with D possibly TRBD1 on 5 matching bases. This TCR was recovered from a man aged 55 to 69 in good health and CMV-seronegative. Sequenced material: PBMCs. Here the CDR3 reads CASSPIVGVGNEQFF. CDR3 coding DNA: TGTGCCAGCAGCCCCATTGTAGGGGTAGGGAATGAGCAGTTCTTC.